These 25 T cell receptor beta chains were sequenced from one sample in a study of blood T cell repertoires in COVID-19. The table came from immunoSEQ multiplex PCR; TCRdb's copy has only in-frame clones and leaves some out. The sample records hundreds of thousands of clones, 86% being singletons. Sequencing was performed on peripheral blood. These receptors came from a woman younger than 45 who had recovered from COVID-19.

This clone occurred many times. The rearrangement uses TRBV7-2 and TRBJ1-2, with 9 bases identical to TRBD1. The CDR3 totals 13 residues. Germline assignment: CDR1 SGHTA and CDR2 FQGNSA. With 3 bases clipped from V and 8 bases from J, the junction kept 4 bases outside the gene matches. The CDR3 nucleotides are TGTGCCAGCAGCTTGGACAGGGGACGAGGCTACACCTTC. Translation: CASSLDRGRGYTF.

V is TRBV19 and J is TRBJ1-5, with TRBD1 matching over 7 bases. The V gene end was trimmed by 7 bases and the J gene end by 7 bases; junction bases not matched to a gene: 10. Looked up from germline, CDR1 is LNHDA and CDR2 is SQIVND (reference sequence). The CDR3 runs 14 residues. CDR3 in DNA: TGTGCCAGTACCTTCCAGGGGGTAGGACAGCCCCAGCATTTT. Its translation is CASTFQGVGQPQHF.

The rearrangement joins TRBV6-6 to TRBJ1-4, with D possibly matching TRBD1 (6 bases). V lost 5 bases and J 0 bases, leaving 13 bases between the germline ends. The V gene's germline CDR1 is MNHNY and CDR2 SVGAGI (reference sequence). The CDR3 is 16 residues long. The CDR3, as DNA: TGTGCCAGCAGTACTCAGGGGTCTGCAACTAATGAAAAACTGTTTTTT. This codes for CASSTQGSATNEKLFF.

This chain joins TRBV6-5 and TRBJ2-2, with D possibly matching TRBD2 (5 bases). V was pared by 5 bases and J by 4 bases, with 8 bases between. CDR3 length: 13 amino acids. The germline CDR1 and CDR2 sequences are MNHEY and SVGAGI. The CDR3 protein is CASSKGATGELFF. The CDR3 bases are TGTGCCAGCAGTAAGGGAGCCACCGGGGAGCTGTTTTTT.

The rearrangement joins TRBV9 to TRBJ2-2; TRBD2 matches at 9 bases. V gave up 1 base and J gave up 1 base; unmatched junction bases: 11. The CDR3 totals 19 residues. Germline V CDR1 and CDR2: SGDLS, YYNGEE. CDR3 amino acids: CASSVSGAGGLKNTGELFF. The CDR3 DNA sequence: TGTGCCAGCAGCGTATCCGGCGCGGGAGGGCTGAAGAACACCGGGGAGCTGTTTTTT.

The genes are TRBV5-4 and TRBJ2-3; D is perhaps TRBD2 (6 bases). The CDR3 has 15 residues. Germline V gene data show CDR1 as SGHNT and CDR2 as YYREEE (reference sequence). Trimming took off 0 bases at V and 6 bases at J, with 14 bases between the two ends. The CDR3 region has the DNA TGTGCCAGCAGCTTGGCCGAGAGGGGAGGTGATACGCAGTATTTT. It is translated as CASSLAERGGDTQYF. The complete variable domain, with remaining parts taken from reference TRBV5-4 and TRBJ2-3, reads ETGVTQSPTHLIKTRGQQVTLRCSSQSGHNTVSWYQQALGQGPQFIFQYYREEENGRGNFPPRFSGLQFPNYSSELNVNALELDDSALYLCASSLAERGGDTQYFGPGTRLTVL.

J is TRBJ1-3 and V is TRBV9; D remains unclear. Trimming left V 4 bases short and J 0 bases short, with 17 bases between. Germline loops: CDR1 SGDLS, CDR2 YYNGEE. CDR3 length: 17 amino acids. CDR3 coding DNA: TGTGCCAGCAGCCCCCGCATTTGGGCGAACTCTGGAAACACCATATATTTT. Amino acid sequence: CASSPRIWANSGNTIYF.

The V gene is TRBV28, the J gene TRBJ2-7, with D uncertain. Germline-derived CDR1 and CDR2 are MDHEN and SYDVKM. The germline V and J ends were trimmed by 9 bases and 5 bases, with 17 bases remaining between them. The CDR3 runs to 13 residues. DNA for the CDR3: TGTGCCAGTGAATCTCAGGCGTCCGACGAGCAGTACTTC. Encoded protein: CASESQASDEQYF.

The V call is TRBV30, the J call TRBJ1-4; TRBD1 aligns across 8 bases. Germline lookup yields CDR1 GTSNPN and CDR2 SVGIG (reference sequence). V lost 3 bases to trimming and J lost 7 bases; unmatched junction nucleotides: 10. The CDR3 spans 15 residues. This CDR3 reads CAWRDFRTGSEKLFF. The CDR3, as DNA: TGTGCCTGGAGAGATTTTCGGACAGGGAGTGAAAAACTGTTTTTT.

In regard to this clone: Compared with germline, one end of the junction differs, possibly owing to a read error. This chain connects TRBV7-7 to TRBJ2-7; a weak D match, TRBD1 (5 bases). The CDR3 totals 15 residues. CDR1 is SSHAT, CDR2 FNYEAQ, per germline (reference sequence). The CDR3 DNA follows: TGTGCTAGCAGCTTAGCCCTACAGGTTCCCTACGAGCAGTACTTC. This translates into CASSLALQVPYEQYF.

V usage is TRBV5-1 and J usage is TRBJ2-1; TRBD2 matches 13 bases. J lost 5 bases, V lost 4 bases, and 3 bases had no gene match. Germline CDR1 and CDR2: SGHRS and YFSETQ. The CDR3 consists of 15 residues. CDR3 loop: CASSHGLAGDNEQFF. The CDR3 coding sequence is TGCGCCAGCAGCCATGGACTAGCGGGAGACAATGAGCAGTTCTTC.

The chain carries TRBV7-6 and TRBJ2-3; D gene uncertain. Germline CDR1 SGHVS, CDR2 FNYEAQ. V was clipped by 1 base and J by 6 bases, with 8 bases between them. CDR3 length: 13 amino acids. The CDR3 bases are TGTGCCAGCAGCTTAGTCGTCGGGGATACGCAGTATTTT. The encoded protein is CASSLVVGDTQYF.

This clone came up once. Other nucleotide sequences in the sample specify the same CDR3. V gene TRBV7-9 combines with J gene TRBJ2-5; D gene unclear. Trimming pared 2 bases from V and 5 bases from J, leaving 6 bases between. CDR1 is SEHNR, CDR2 FQNEAQ, per germline (reference sequence). The CDR3 has 12 residues. This chain's CDR3 is CASSLLSETQYF. The DNA for the CDR3 is TGTGCCAGCAGCTTACTTAGCGAGACCCAGTACTTC.

The rearrangement links TRBV23-1 to TRBJ2-7; 11 bases fit TRBD2. TRBV23-1 is classed as an ORF, of uncertain function. After removal of 7 bases from V and 4 bases from J, the junction contained 3 bases not matched to a gene. The CDR3 has 13 amino acids. As DNA, the CDR3 is TGCGCCAGCAAGACTAGCGGGGTATACGAGCAGTACTTC. Protein: CASKTSGVYEQYF.

V is TRBV18 and J is TRBJ1-1; D unclear. Germline CDR1 reads KGHSH; CDR2 reads LQKENI. This CDR3 spans 14 amino acids. Trimming removed 3 bases from V and 1 base from J, with 9 bases in between. The CDR3 loop reads CASSPGRENTEAFF. In DNA form, the CDR3 reads TGTGCCAGCTCACCTGGACGGGAGAACACTGAAGCTTTCTTT. Full variable domain (missing parts from reference TRBV18 and TRBJ1-1): NAGVMQNPRHLVRRRGQEARLRCSPMKGHSHVYWYRQLPEEGLKFMVYLQKENIIDESGMPKERFSAEFPKEGPSILRIQQVVRGDSAAYFCASSPGRENTEAFFGQGTRLTVV.

The rearrangement joins TRBV27 to TRBJ2-7; 7 bases are shared with TRBD2. The CDR3 covers 15 residues. The germline gives CDR1 MNHEY, CDR2 SMNVEV (reference sequence). V trimming: 6 bases; J trimming: 4 bases; junction bases outside the gene matches: 12. CDR3: CASRPSRDYLYEQYF. The CDR3 DNA reads as TGTGCCAGCAGACCTTCCCGGGACTACCTATACGAGCAGTACTTC.

The chain carries TRBV11-1 and TRBJ2-2; no reliable D call. Germline CDR1 is SGHAT and CDR2 is FQDESV (reference sequence). The CDR3 has 12 residues. The V end was cut by 10 bases, the J end by 2 bases, with 8 bases between. Here the CDR3 reads CATPGNTGELFF. The CDR3 coding sequence is TGTGCCACCCCGGGTAACACCGGGGAGCTGTTTTTT.

The table lists this clone with a count of one. Additional DNA sequences in this sample encode the identical CDR3. The chain is built from TRBV28 and TRBJ1-2; D may be TRBD1 (5 bases). Germline V gene data show CDR1 as MDHEN and CDR2 as SYDVKM. The V gene lost 2 bases and the J gene lost 1 base, with 5 bases spanning the gap. The CDR3 is 13 amino acids. The CDR3 DNA sequence: TGTGCCAGCAGTTTAAGGGGTAACTATGGCTACACCTTC. This encodes CASSLRGNYGYTF.

This clone was recorded once. The chain is built from TRBV5-1 and TRBJ2-5; maybe TRBD2 (6 bases). Trimming pared 1 base from V and 2 bases from J, leaving 15 bases between. CDR1 and CDR2 (germline): SGHRS, YFSETQ. CDR3 length: 16 amino acids. Here the CDR3 reads CASSLIVGGAQETQYF. CDR3 bases: TGCGCCAGCAGCTTGATAGTAGGAGGGGCTCAAGAGACCCAGTACTTC.

V gene TRBV19 combines with J gene TRBJ2-5; tentatively, D is TRBD2 (7 bases). The CDR3 is 15 residues long. Germline lookup yields CDR1 LNHDA and CDR2 SQIVND (reference sequence). V was cut by 5 bases and J by 2 bases, with 15 bases left in between. CDR3 nucleotide sequence: TGTGCCAGTAGTGAAGGGGGGGCCTGGCAAGAGACCCAGTACTTC. Its translation: CASSEGGAWQETQYF.

The chain recombines TRBV19 with TRBJ2-3, with D possibly TRBD1 on 6 matching bases. Germline CDR1 reads LNHDA; CDR2 reads SQIVND (reference sequence). The CDR3 has 14 amino acids. The ends were cut back, 2 bases at V and 6 bases at J, with 12 bases in the middle. The CDR3 loop is CASSIRSGADTQYF. The CDR3, as DNA: TGTGCCAGTAGTATAAGGTCAGGGGCGGATACGCAGTATTTT.

This chain connects TRBV30 to TRBJ2-5, with D maybe TRBD2 (5 bases). The ends were cut back, 0 bases at V and 3 bases at J, with 23 bases in the middle. This CDR3 is built from 18 residues. CDR1 and CDR2 (germline): GTSNPN, SVGIG (reference sequence). CDR3 in amino acids: CAWSVYPFGKRIKETQYF. The CDR3 coding sequence is TGTGCCTGGAGTGTTTACCCCTTCGGAAAGCGGATTAAAGAGACCCAGTACTTC. Full variable domain (remainder filled in from reference TRBV30 and TRBJ2-5): SQTIHQWPATLVQPVGSPLSLECTVEGTSNPNLYWYRQAAGRGLQLLFYSVGIGQISSEVPQNLSASRPQDRQFILSSKKLLLSDSGFYLCAWSVYPFGKRIKETQYFGPGTRLLVL.

The V call is TRBV6-2 or TRBV6-3, the J call TRBJ2-3; 7 bases align to TRBD2. This CDR3 spans 14 amino acids. CDR1 MNHEY and CDR2 SVGEGT come from the germline V gene. Trimming at V came to 6 bases and at J to 0 bases, leaving 3 bases not matched to a gene. The CDR3 sequence is CASSISGSTDTQYF. The CDR3 coding sequence is TGTGCCAGCAGCATTAGCGGGAGCACAGATACGCAGTATTTT.

This clone was recorded once. The genes are TRBV19 and TRBJ1-2; TRBD1 is a possible D gene (6 bases). The V gene's germline CDR1 is LNHDA and CDR2 SQIVND (reference sequence). The ends were cut back, 5 bases at V and 3 bases at J, with 10 bases in the middle. The CDR3 is 13 residues long. In DNA, the CDR3 is TGTGCCAGTAGTCAAAGGACAGACTATGGCTACACCTTC. This gives the protein CASSQRTDYGYTF.

CDR3 residues: CSVGELAEYYNEQFF. The CDR3 bases are TGCAGCGTTGGAGAACTAGCGGAGTACTACAATGAGCAGTTCTTC. The chain employs TRBV29-1 and TRBJ2-1, with 8 bases fitting TRBD2. Looked up from germline, CDR1 is SQVTM and CDR2 is ANQGSEA. The CDR3 spans 15 residues. V lost 4 bases, J lost 3 bases, and 8 bases stayed unmatched.